A single sample is the source of the 15 T cell receptor beta chains below, sequenced in a study of T cell responses to AZD1222 COVID-19 vaccine. This table comes from immunoSEQ multiplex PCR, and its TCRdb copy is limited to in-frame clones, with some not included. The sample yields around 100,000 clones, approximately 96% seen once. Material: peripheral blood, obtained on day 0 of AZD1222 vaccination. The receptors were gathered from an adult in good health.

The chain employs TRBV29-1 and TRBJ1-4; maybe TRBD1 (5 bases). The CDR3 runs to 11 residues. Deletions cut 8 bases from V and 14 bases from J, with 18 bases between. CDR1 and CDR2 (germline): SQVTM, ANQGSEA. The CDR3 DNA reads as TGCAGCTCGGCGATTTCGGGGACGCTGTTTTTT. Amino acid sequence: CSSAISGTLFF. The whole variable domain, filled in from reference TRBV29-1 and TRBJ1-4, reads SAVISQKPSRDICQRGTSLTIQCQVDSQVTMMFWYRQQPGQSLTLIATANQGSEATYESGFVIDKFPISRPNLTFSTLTVSNMSPEDSSIYLCSSAISGTLFFGSGTQLSVL.

The V and J genes are TRBV7-2 and TRBJ1-1, with a weak D call TRBD1 (5 bases). This CDR3 is 13 amino acids long. The germline gives CDR1 SGHTA, CDR2 FQGNSA. Trimming took 0 bases from V and 7 from J, leaving 9 bases between them. CDR3 amino acids: CASSLAGVGEAFF. The CDR3, as DNA: TGTGCCAGCAGCTTAGCAGGGGTGGGTGAAGCTTTCTTT.

The sample holds one count of this clone. The V and J genes are TRBV4-1 and TRBJ2-3, with D perhaps assigned TRBD1 or TRBD2 (5 bases each). This CDR3 region has 17 residues. The V end was cut by 0 bases, the J end by 5 bases, with 18 bases between. From germline, CDR1 is MGHRA and CDR2 YSYEKL. The CDR3 region is CASSQERGIAWRDTQYF. CDR3 DNA: TGCGCCAGCAGCCAAGAGAGGGGTATTGCTTGGAGAGATACGCAGTATTTT.

J is TRBJ1-2 and V is TRBV19; D gene uncertain. V was cut by 7 bases and J by 7 bases, with 19 bases left in between. The CDR3 has 14 amino acids. Germline loops: CDR1 LNHDA, CDR2 SQIVND (reference sequence). The CDR3 nucleotides are TGTGCCAGTAAGGTAGTAGGGCTCCCCCCTGGCTACACCTTC. Translation: CASKVVGLPPGYTF.

V is TRBV28 and J is TRBJ2-1; D ambiguous. The V end lost 4 bases, the J end lost 5 bases, and 15 bases lay between the germline ends. CDR1 is MDHEN, CDR2 SYDVKM, per germline. CDR3 size: 15 residues. Here the CDR3 DNA reads TGTGCCAGCAGTTCTGACTCTAGGTTTGACAATGAGCAGTTCTTC. Its protein is CASSSDSRFDNEQFF.

This sequence joins TRBV7-8 and TRBJ1-1; no firm D call. Deletions cut 3 bases from V and 2 bases from J, with 7 bases between. The germline gives CDR1 SGHVS, CDR2 FQNEAQ. The CDR3 has 13 residues. The CDR3 here is CASSLGANTEAFF. CDR3 nucleotides: TGTGCCAGCAGCTTGGGAGCAAACACTGAAGCTTTCTTT. The full variable domain, with the rest looked up from reference TRBV7-8 and TRBJ1-1, is GAGVSQSPRYKVAKRGQDVALRCDPISGHVSLFWYQQALGQGPEFLTYFQNEAQLDKSGLPSDRFFAERPEGSVSTLKIQRTQQEDSAVYLCASSLGANTEAFFGQGTRLTVV.

The chain links TRBV7-9 to TRBJ1-1; 7 bases align to TRBD1. The CDR3 length is 14 residues. Germline trimming cut 4 bases from V and 4 bases from J; bases unmatched to any gene: 6. Germline CDR1 is SEHNR and CDR2 is FQNEAQ (reference sequence). The CDR3 is CASSWDSRVTEAFF. For the CDR3, the DNA is TGTGCCAGCAGCTGGGACAGCAGGGTCACTGAAGCTTTCTTT.

The chain couples TRBV5-6 to TRBJ1-2; 8 bases align to TRBD1. Trimming at V came to 2 bases and at J to 6 bases, leaving 6 bases not matched to a gene. CDR1 and CDR2 (germline): SGHDT, YYEEEE. The CDR3 runs 14 residues. The CDR3 spells CASSFKDRVHGYTF. CDR3 coding DNA: TGTGCCAGCAGCTTTAAGGACAGGGTTCATGGCTACACCTTC.

The genes are TRBV7-9 and TRBJ2-2; D perhaps matches TRBD1 (6 bases). V was clipped by 5 bases and J by 5 bases, with 15 bases between them. CDR3 length: 15 amino acids. The germline CDR1 and CDR2 sequences are SEHNR and FQNEAQ (reference sequence). CDR3 DNA: TGTGCCAGCAGCCCCAGGACAGATAATACCGGGGAGCTGTTTTTT. Protein sequence: CASSPRTDNTGELFF.

The chain employs TRBV5-1 and TRBJ1-2; TRBD1 matches at 8 bases. V lost 3 bases and J lost 2; bases outside the gene matches: 6. Germline CDR1 and CDR2: SGHRS and YFSETQ. The length of the CDR3 is 15 residues. The CDR3 nucleotides are TGCGCCAGCAGCTCAAGGGGGACAGGAAACTATGGCTACACCTTC. Its translation: CASSSRGTGNYGYTF.

In this sample, this clone turned up once. The V call is TRBV3-1 (or the pseudogene TRBV3-2), the J call TRBJ1-5; D gene ambiguous. The CDR3 covers 13 residues. CDR1 LGHDT and CDR2 YNNKEL come from the germline V gene (reference sequence). The V end lost 0 bases, the J end lost 4 bases, and 4 bases lay between the germline ends. The CDR3 here is CASSQDNNQPQHF. CDR3 nucleotides: TGTGCCAGCAGCCAAGATAATAATCAGCCCCAGCATTTT.

The chain uses TRBV6-5 and TRBJ1-4; the D gene is possibly TRBD1 (5 bases). From germline, CDR1 is MNHEY and CDR2 SVGAGI. The CDR3 sequence is 13 residues long. V was pared by 7 bases and J by 10 bases, with 16 bases between. CDR3 in DNA: TGTGCCAGCATGAACACCGAGGGGCGAAAACTGTTTTTT. It yields the protein CASMNTEGRKLFF.

V usage is TRBV7-9 and J usage is TRBJ2-7; 13 nucleotides match TRBD2. The CDR3 loop spans 16 amino acids. V lost 5 bases to trimming and J lost 6 bases; unmatched junction nucleotides: 10. Germline V gene data show CDR1 as SEHNR and CDR2 as FQNEAQ (reference sequence). This CDR3 is CASSPQTGTSGAEQYF. The CDR3, as DNA: TGTGCCAGCAGCCCACAAACCGGGACTAGCGGGGCCGAGCAGTACTTC.

The rearrangement links TRBV5-1 to TRBJ2-3, with 7 bases identical to TRBD1. CDR3 length: 16 residues. CDR1 is SGHRS, CDR2 YFSETQ, per germline. The ends lost 0 bases at V and 0 bases at J; junction bases unmatched: 4. The CDR3 DNA is TGCGCCAGCAGCTTGGACAGGGGACAGAGCACAGATACGCAGTATTTT. It codes for CASSLDRGQSTDTQYF.

This chain joins TRBV5-4 and TRBJ2-4; D is possibly TRBD1 or TRBD2 (5 bases each). This CDR3 has 14 residues. Germline CDR1 reads SGHNT; CDR2 reads YYREEE (reference sequence). V was pared by 0 bases and J by 5 bases, with 9 bases between. Here the CDR3 reads CASSLGDRENIQYF. The CDR3 nucleotides read TGTGCCAGCAGCTTGGGGGACCGTGAAAACATTCAGTACTTC.